The clone carrying this T cell receptor beta chain showed up just a few times. Its specificity is unknown. The data were taken from a study of T-cell memory formation after mild COVID-19. Study overall: TCR clusters were largely donor specific. Study observations and caveats: Contracting clones from day 15 to 85 showed balanced CD4/CD8; later expanders favored CD4+.

Looked up from germline, CDR1 is LGHNA and CDR2 is YSLEER. Trimming left V 4 bases short and J 6 bases short, with 16 bases between. This CDR3 is 16 amino acids long. 5'RACE primed at constant segments yielded TCR alpha and TCR beta cDNA libraries bearing sample barcodes and UMIs. TCRdb redid the calling of the 5' RACE reads with MiXCR, one entry per CDR3 protein. The sample contains approximately 150,000 distinct CDR3 sequences, about an eighth of which appear only once. The chain couples TRBV4-3 to TRBJ1-6; TRBD1 might be the D (5 bases). The TCR was taken from a man aged 18 to 29 who had mild COVID-19 (a few samples of this study predate the infection). Cell type and time point are not known. Sequencing was done on a sample of PBMCs or a T cell subset sorted from them (not recorded which). This chain's CDR3 is CASSPRSSGTNSPLHF. In DNA, the CDR3 is TGCGCCAGCAGCCCAAGATCGTCGGGGACTAATTCACCCCTCCACTTT.